The rows below give T cell receptor beta chains drawn from one sample of a study of blood T cell repertoires in COVID-19. Method: immunoSEQ multiplex PCR; TCRdb's copy keeps in-frame clones and lacks some. The table lists about 480,000 clones, roughly 90% of them singletons, with 1.5% to 2% in the top ten. The specimen was PBMCs or T cells enriched from blood (not recorded which). Receptors originate from a woman aged 40 to 50 who had recovered from COVID-19. The CDR3 runs from the conserved cysteine through the conserved F or W. The D gene is left open where the match is weak. Size is stated for part of the rows, as once, few or many counts, or as a class when the clone is expanded.

v_call	j_call	clone_size	d_call	cdr3_nt	cdr3_aa
TRBV30	TRBJ1-5	NA	NA	TGTGCCTGGAGTGAGGGGCGGAGCAATCAGCCCCAGCATTTT	CAWSEGRSNQPQHF
TRBV18	TRBJ2-1	NA	TRBD1	TGTGCCAGCTCACCGAGGGACAGTTTGACACTGGGGCATGAGCAGTTCTTC	CASSPRDSLTLGHEQFF
TRBV2	TRBJ1-1	NA	NA	TGTGCCAGCAGTGAGAGGGGGGCTTTCTTT	CASSERGAFF
TRBV19	TRBJ2-1	NA	TRBD1	TGTGCCAGTAGTATCATAGTTTCAACAGGGGCTTTTACAGGTGAGCAGTTCTTC	CASSIIVSTGAFTGEQFF
TRBV18	TRBJ2-2	NA	TRBD2	TGTGCCAGCTCATCGTTACTAGCGGGAGGTAACACCGGGGAGCTGTTTTTT	CASSSLLAGGNTGELFF
TRBV7-2	TRBJ1-1	few	NA	TGTGCCAGCAGCTTATACAGGGCAAACCCTGAAGCTTTCTTT	CASSLYRANPEAFF
TRBV19	TRBJ1-4	NA	NA	TGTGCCAGTAGTATCGGAGACAGAGGTGCAACTAATGAAAAACTGTTTTTT	CASSIGDRGATNEKLFF
TRBV27	TRBJ1-5	once	NA	TGTGCCGGTCATAGATATAGCAATCAGCCCCAGCATTTT	CAGHRYSNQPQHF
TRBV29-1	TRBJ2-4	NA	NA	TGCAGCGTTGAAGTGGTTAATACAGGTGGAGCCAAAAACATTCAGTACTTC	CSVEVVNTGGAKNIQYF
TRBV4-1	TRBJ2-1	NA	TRBD2	TGCGCCAGCAGCCGGTCCCTAGCGGGGATCTACAATGAGCAGTTCTTC	CASSRSLAGIYNEQFF
TRBV5-1	TRBJ2-1	NA	NA	TGCGCCAGCACCAAAACGGGGGACGGTGGGAATGAGCAGTTCTTC	CASTKTGDGGNEQFF
TRBV7-8	TRBJ2-1	NA	TRBD2	TGTGCCAGCAGCTTTAGGAGAATAGCGGGTTTTAGCTCCTACAATGAGCAGTTCTTC	CASSFRRIAGFSSYNEQFF
TRBV27	TRBJ1-1	NA	TRBD1	TGTGCCAGCAGCCGACGACAGGGGATGTTCACTGAAGCTTTCTTT	CASSRRQGMFTEAFF
TRBV23-1	TRBJ2-4	NA	TRBD1	TGCGCCAGCAGTCAATCGGGACAGGGTCCCAAAAACATTCAGTACTTC	CASSQSGQGPKNIQYF
TRBV7-9	TRBJ1-6	NA	NA	TGTGCCAGCAGCCCCGGGACTGACTATAATTCACCCCTCCACTTT	CASSPGTDYNSPLHF
TRBV19	TRBJ1-1	NA	TRBD1	TGTGCCAGTAGTCCGACGCCCGGGACAGGGAACACTGAAGCTTTCTTT	CASSPTPGTGNTEAFF
TRBV24-1	TRBJ1-3	NA	NA	TGTGCCACCAGTGATTTTCGGAACACCATATATTTT	CATSDFRNTIYF
TRBV14	TRBJ2-7	NA	TRBD1	TGTGCCAGCAGCCAACACAGGGGCTACGAGCAGTACTTC	CASSQHRGYEQYF